These 7 T cell receptor beta chains came from one sample sequenced in a study of T cells in narcolepsy. Generated by immunoSEQ multiplex PCR, the TCRdb table keeps only in-frame clones and is missing some. The sample shows some 13,000 clones, roughly 91% of them seen only once. The sample taken for sequencing was CD45RA- memory CD4+ T cells from PBMCs. Receptor source: a human donor with narcolepsy.

This clone was seen once. V gene TRBV7-2 combines with J gene TRBJ1-1; D might be TRBD1 (6 bases). Trimming took off 6 bases at V and 3 bases at J, with 14 bases between the two ends. Per the germline V gene, CDR1 is SGHTA and CDR2 is FQGNSA. This CDR3 contains 14 residues. CDR3 nucleotide sequence: TGTGCCAGCAGTGGGGTGGGGGCTGACACTGAAGCTTTCTTT. Its protein is CASSGVGADTEAFF.

The chain links TRBV27 to TRBJ1-5, with D tentatively TRBD1 (6 bases). CDR3 length equals 17 residues. From germline, CDR1 is MNHEY and CDR2 SMNVEV (reference sequence). V lost 5 bases and J 0 bases, leaving 17 bases between the germline ends. CDR3 sequence: CASSGGQNRYSNQPQHF. The CDR3 DNA sequence: TGTGCCAGCAGTGGAGGACAGAATCGATATAGCAATCAGCCCCAGCATTTT.

This sequence joins TRBV7-9 and TRBJ2-1, with 14 bases fitting TRBD2. J lost 6 bases, V lost 5 bases, and 3 bases had no gene match. The V gene's germline CDR1 is SEHNR and CDR2 FQNEAQ (reference sequence). The CDR3 is made up of 15 amino acids. The CDR3 sequence is CASSTGLAGGNEQFF. The DNA of the CDR3 is TGTGCCAGCAGCACCGGACTAGCGGGAGGCAATGAGCAGTTCTTC.

CDR3 bases: TGTGCCAGCAGCCCTGATGAGCGGGGGGGTTACAATGAGCAGTTCTTC. It encodes CASSPDERGGYNEQFF. This chain links TRBV4-2 with TRBJ2-1; TRBD2 aligns across 10 bases. After removal of 4 bases from V and 4 bases from J, the junction contained 7 bases not matched to a gene. The CDR3 is 16 residues long. The V gene's germline CDR1 is LGHNA and CDR2 YNFKEQ.

The V and J genes are TRBV27 and TRBJ1-1; TRBD1 is a possible D gene (6 bases). There are 14 residues in the CDR3. V was pared by 6 bases and J by 7 bases, with 18 bases between. The germline V gene encodes CDR1 MNHEY and CDR2 SMNVEV (reference sequence). The CDR3 sequence: CASSKTVGAFEAFF. The CDR3 bases are TGTGCCAGCAGCAAAACCGTGGGGGCGTTTGAAGCTTTCTTT.

This chain joins TRBV7-2 and TRBJ1-2; D unresolved. This CDR3 comprises 17 residues. V was clipped by 0 bases and J by 14 bases, with 28 bases between them. The germline gives CDR1 SGHTA, CDR2 FQGNSA. The CDR3 DNA follows: TGTGCCAGCAGCTTAGCGCCCTTTGGCAGAATTCCTATGGTGGAGACCTTC. Its translation: CASSLAPFGRIPMVETF.

This clone was recorded only once. The gene calls are TRBV7-9 and TRBJ2-7, with 11 bases fitting TRBD1. The CDR3 loop spans 16 amino acids. Per the germline V gene, CDR1 is SEHNR and CDR2 is FQNEAQ (reference sequence). V gave up 5 bases and J gave up 3 bases; unmatched junction bases: 9. The CDR3 DNA sequence: TGTGCCAGCAGCCGGGAGGGGGGGACAGGGGGCTACGAGCAGTACTTC. This sequence encodes CASSREGGTGGYEQYF. Together with reference TRBV7-9 and TRBJ2-7, the CDR3 gives the full variable domain: DTGVSQNPRHKITKRGQNVTFRCDPISEHNRLYWYRQTLGQGPEFLTYFQNEAQLEKSRLLSDRFSAERPKGSFSTLEIQRTEQGDSAMYLCASSREGGTGGYEQYFGPGTRLTVT.